This entry features one TCR beta chain sequence. The method was immunoSEQ multiplex PCR; TCRdb's version includes in-frame clones alone and lacks a portion of them. The repertoire includes approximately 70,000 clones, approximately 96% of them detected once, and around 0.22% sits in the top ten. This sample was included in a study of technical replicates of blood from several donors. The V gene lost 5 bases and the J gene lost 0 bases, with 8 bases spanning the gap. The CDR3 has 15 residues. Germline CDR1 reads SGHTA; CDR2 reads FQGNSA. Sequencing was done on a sample of T cells isolated from PBMCs. The source of this sequence is a human donor in good health. The rearrangement links TRBV7-2 to TRBJ2-6; D uncertain. The CDR3 region is CASSLSISGANVLTF. The CDR3 DNA follows: TGTGCCAGCAGCCTCAGTATCTCTGGGGCCAACGTCCTGACTTTC.